A single sample is the source of the 10 T cell receptor beta chains below, sequenced in a study of blood T cell repertoires in COVID-19. Measured with immunoSEQ multiplex PCR; TCRdb has only the in-frame clones, and not every one. The repertoire holds about 120,000 clones, with about four fifths as singletons. Sequencing was carried out using peripheral blood. These receptors were obtained from a human donor in a cohort sampled during active COVID-19.

This clone was observed a handful of times. The chain employs TRBV5-4 and TRBJ1-6; D call uncertain. V was shortened by 2 bases and J by 7 bases, with 13 bases between the two germline ends. The CDR3 extends over 15 amino acids. Germline CDR1 reads SGHNT; CDR2 reads YYREEE (reference sequence). CDR3 sequence reads: CASSFGDVRNSPLHF. CDR3 nucleotides: TGTGCCAGCAGCTTCGGAGACGTACGAAATTCACCCCTCCACTTT.

The chain is built from TRBV24-1 and TRBJ1-1; 9 nucleotides line up with TRBD1. V dropped 5 bases and J dropped 5; count of bases not matched to a gene: 8. The CDR3 extends over 15 amino acids. Germline V gene sequence: CDR1 KGHDR, CDR2 SFDVKD. The CDR3 nucleotides are TGTGCCACCAGTGGCCCGACAGGGGGAAAGACTGAAGCTTTCTTT. Translating it yields CATSGPTGGKTEAFF.

This clone was counted a single time. V is TRBV6-5 and J is TRBJ2-6; 9 nucleotides agree with TRBD1. The germline gives CDR1 MNHEY, CDR2 SVGAGI. The CDR3 has 15 amino acids. J lost 4 bases, V lost 5 bases, and 3 bases had no gene match. The CDR3 bases are TGTGCCAGCAGTACACAGGGGGCCGGGGCCAACGTCCTGACTTTC. Translating gives CASSTQGAGANVLTF.

V gene TRBV7-3 combines with J gene TRBJ2-2; D ambiguous. V was cut by 2 bases and J by 6 bases, with 13 bases left in between. The CDR3 is 15 amino acids. CDR1 is SGHTA, CDR2 FQGTGA, per germline. The CDR3 spells CASSLAPGLSGELFF. The CDR3 bases are TGTGCCAGCAGCTTAGCCCCGGGTTTGTCCGGGGAGCTGTTTTTT.

This rearrangement joins TRBV11-2 to TRBJ2-5; weak D call: TRBD2 (5 bases). The V end was cut by 7 bases, the J end by 3 bases, with 21 bases between. The CDR3 consists of 16 residues. Germline V lookup: CDR1 SGHAT, CDR2 FQNNGV. CDR3 coding DNA: TGTGCCAGCAAAGCTCTCTCCGCGGCGGGTAAAGAGACCCAGTACTTC. As protein: CASKALSAAGKETQYF.

This rearrangement joins TRBV7-6 to TRBJ2-2; TRBD1 agrees at 9 bases. This CDR3 is 15 amino acids long. With V trimmed by 4 bases and J by 4 bases, 4 bases remained unmatched. Germline CDR1 reads SGHVS; CDR2 reads FNYEAQ. The CDR3 loop reads CASSSGQGITGELFF. CDR3 bases: TGTGCCAGCAGCTCGGGACAGGGAATCACCGGGGAGCTGTTTTTT.

This rearrangement joins TRBV7-8 to TRBJ1-2; 7 nucleotides align to TRBD1. CDR1 and CDR2 from the germline V gene are SGHVS and FQNEAQ. J lost 1 base, V lost 4 bases, and 15 bases had no gene match. This CDR3 comprises 18 residues. The CDR3 is CASSWRGRTGRRNYGYTF. DNA for the CDR3: TGTGCCAGCAGCTGGCGTGGCCGGACAGGAAGGCGTAACTATGGCTACACCTTC. The whole variable domain, remainder taken from reference TRBV7-8 and TRBJ1-2, is GAGVSQSPRYKVAKRGQDVALRCDPISGHVSLFWYQQALGQGPEFLTYFQNEAQLDKSGLPSDRFFAERPEGSVSTLKIQRTQQEDSAVYLCASSWRGRTGRRNYGYTFGSGTRLTVV.

This chain uses TRBV7-2 with TRBJ1-4; 9 nucleotides match TRBD1. The V segment lost 3 bases and the J segment 6 bases; nucleotides outside the gene matches: 2. Germline V gene sequence: CDR1 SGHTA, CDR2 FQGNSA. The CDR3 covers 14 residues. The CDR3 region is CASSLDRGDEKLFF. The CDR3 bases are TGTGCCAGCAGCTTGGACAGGGGTGATGAAAAACTGTTTTTT.

This chain's CDR3 is CASTQGPGRETQYF. Here the CDR3 DNA reads TGTGCCAGCACCCAGGGCCCAGGGAGGGAGACCCAGTACTTC. This sequence joins TRBV6-5 and TRBJ2-5; D may be TRBD2 (6 bases). Germline assignment: CDR1 MNHEY and CDR2 SVGAGI. CDR3 length equals 14 residues. Trimming left V 7 bases short and J 5 bases short, with 17 bases between.

V gene TRBV14 combines with J gene TRBJ1-1; TRBD1 matches at 7 bases. This CDR3 has 16 amino acids. J gave up 4 bases and V 3 bases, and 11 bases lay outside the gene matches. Germline CDR1 and CDR2: SGHDN and FVKESK. The CDR3 DNA reads as TGTGCCAGCAGCCACCCCGAGGACAGGTGGGGCACTGAAGCTTTCTTT. Amino acid sequence: CASSHPEDRWGTEAFF.